One sample yielded the 32 T cell receptor beta chains listed below, sequenced in a study of blood T cell repertoires in COVID-19. Sequencing was performed with immunoSEQ multiplex PCR; in TCRdb, only in-frame clones are kept and a portion is missing. The sample carries about 200,000 clones, 70% to 90% recorded once. The source material was peripheral blood. Receptor source: a man aged 55 to 69 with active or convalescent COVID-19.

The chain joins TRBV7-9 to TRBJ1-3; TRBD1 matches 9 bases. This CDR3 comprises 18 residues. V lost 8 bases to trimming and J lost 0 bases; unmatched junction nucleotides: 14. The germline V gene has CDR1 SEHNR and CDR2 FQNEAQ (reference sequence). CDR3 sequence reads: CASRPLGDRDNSGNTIYF. CDR3 nucleotides: TGTGCCAGCCGCCCGCTTGGGGACAGGGATAACTCTGGAAACACCATATATTTT.

The chain is built from TRBV15 and TRBJ2-2; 10 positions agree with TRBD1. V lost 4 bases and J lost 7; bases outside the gene matches: 18. This CDR3 contains 19 residues. Germline V lookup: CDR1 LNHNV, CDR2 YYDKDF (reference sequence). CDR3: CATSTRDGTGVIRGGELFF. Written as DNA, the CDR3 is TGTGCCACCAGCACTCGAGACGGGACAGGGGTAATCCGTGGCGGGGAGCTGTTTTTT.

The gene calls are TRBV19 and TRBJ1-4, with 8 bases matching TRBD1. The V gene end was trimmed by 4 bases and the J gene end by 8 bases; junction bases not matched to a gene: 9. Germline-derived CDR1 and CDR2 are LNHDA and SQIVND (reference sequence). The CDR3 totals 15 residues. The CDR3 coding sequence is TGTGCCAGTAGTAAACAAACAGGGGGAGACGAAAAACTGTTTTTT. As protein: CASSKQTGGDEKLFF.

J is TRBJ2-2 and V is TRBV9; no firm D call. The V gene lost 0 bases and the J gene lost 4 bases, with 4 bases spanning the gap. The CDR3 has 13 amino acids. CDR1 and CDR2 from the germline V gene are SGDLS and YYNGEE. The CDR3 nucleotides are TGTGCCAGCAGCGTAGTCAGCACCGGGGAGCTGTTTTTT. Translation gives CASSVVSTGELFF.

This chain links TRBV6-4 with TRBJ1-6; 7 nucleotides agree with TRBD1. Trimming cost V 7 bases and J 0 bases; bases outside gene matches: 3. Germline V gives CDR1 MRHNA, CDR2 SNTAGT. The CDR3 is made up of 15 amino acids. CDR3 amino acids: CASMRDSSYNSPLHF. CDR3 coding DNA: TGTGCCAGCATGAGGGACAGCTCCTATAATTCACCCCTCCACTTT.

The chain couples TRBV4-1 to TRBJ2-1, with a weak D call TRBD1 (7 bases). Germline lookup yields CDR1 MGHRA and CDR2 YSYEKL. Trimming shortened V by 2 bases and J by 3 bases, and 11 bases separated the two germline ends. There are 15 residues in the CDR3. CDR3 amino acids: CASSQRGTDYNEQFF. In DNA, the CDR3 is TGCGCCAGCAGCCAACGGGGGACAGACTACAATGAGCAGTTCTTC.

The rearrangement uses TRBV6-5 and TRBJ2-5; TRBD1 is a possible D gene (5 bases). The V end was cut by 7 bases, the J end by 5 bases, with 14 bases between. The CDR3 covers 13 residues. Germline V gene sequence: CDR1 MNHEY, CDR2 SVGAGI. CDR3 bases: TGTGCCAGCATTAAAGGGGTGGAGGAGACCCAGTACTTC. Translated, it gives CASIKGVEETQYF.

The gene calls are TRBV29-1 and TRBJ2-7; maybe TRBD2 (6 bases). V shed 6 bases and J shed 2 bases, with 14 bases lying between them. CDR1 SQVTM and CDR2 ANQGSEA come from the germline V gene. This CDR3 comprises 13 residues. The CDR3 DNA is TGCAGCGTCTGCCCGCGGGGTACCTACGAGCAGTACTTC. Its translation is CSVCPRGTYEQYF.

The V call is TRBV18, the J call TRBJ1-2, with 7 bases identical to TRBD1. The V segment lost 6 bases and the J segment 4 bases; nucleotides outside the gene matches: 8. The length of the CDR3 is 14 residues. Per germline, CDR1 KGHSH and CDR2 LQKENI. The CDR3 nucleotides are TGTGCCAGCTCCAGACAGGGAAGGGGCTATGGCTACACCTTC. Translating gives CASSRQGRGYGYTF.

The rearrangement links TRBV7-4 to TRBJ1-2; 8 positions agree with TRBD1. V lost 7 bases, J lost 4 bases, and 14 bases stayed unmatched. Germline V gives CDR1 SGHVT, CDR2 SQSDAQ. The CDR3 consists of 16 residues. DNA of the CDR3: TGTGCCAGCACCTATGACAGGGGATTAAAACGCTATGGCTACACCTTC. It codes for CASTYDRGLKRYGYTF.

The chain uses TRBV3-1 (or the pseudogene TRBV3-2) and TRBJ1-2, with D uncertain. The germline CDR1 and CDR2 sequences are LGHDT and YNNKEL (reference sequence). The length of the CDR3 is 13 residues. Trimming took 0 bases from V and 6 from J, leaving 8 bases between them. In nucleotides, the CDR3 is TGTGCCAGCAGCCAAGAGGCAGGCCATGGCTACACCTTC. It specifies CASSQEAGHGYTF.

The chain combines TRBV24-1 with TRBJ2-3, with a weak D call TRBD1 (5 bases). Germline-derived CDR1 and CDR2 are KGHDR and SFDVKD. The CDR3 sequence is 16 residues long. Deletions cut 4 bases from V and 0 bases from J, with 13 bases between. CDR3 DNA: TGTGCCACCAGTGACCCGACAGAATATAGCACAGATACGCAGTATTTT. Translated, it gives CATSDPTEYSTDTQYF.

This chain joins TRBV2 and TRBJ2-5; D uncertain. Germline V gene data show CDR1 as SNHLY and CDR2 as FYNNEI. This CDR3 contains 12 residues. Trimming cost V 8 bases and J 5 bases, with 12 bases left between them. The CDR3 nucleotides read TGTGCCAGCCAGCGCGGAGTGGAGACCCAGTACTTC. This sequence encodes CASQRGVETQYF.

The sample holds one count of this clone. V and J are TRBV11-3 and TRBJ2-6, with TRBD1 as a possible D gene (6 bases). CDR3 size: 16 residues. Trimming pared 3 bases from V and 3 bases from J, leaving 12 bases between. CDR1 and CDR2 from the germline V gene are SGHNT and YENEEA. The CDR3 DNA reads as TGTGCCAGCAGCTTGGGGCAGGGGAGTGGGGCCAACGTCCTGACTTTC. Translation: CASSLGQGSGANVLTF.

The J gene is TRBJ1-6, the V gene TRBV5-1; D possibly corresponds to TRBD1 (6 bases). Germline V gene lookup returns CDR1 SGHRS and CDR2 YFSETQ. The germline V and J ends were trimmed by 0 bases and 3 bases, with 7 bases remaining between them. CDR3 length equals 15 residues. The CDR3, as DNA: TGCGCCAGCAGCTTGGAGGACAGCTATAATTCACCCCTCCACTTT. It codes for CASSLEDSYNSPLHF.

CDR3 sequence (DNA): TGTGCCAGTAGTATCTGGACTAGCGGGGAAGAGACCCAGTACTTC. Amino acid sequence: CASSIWTSGEETQYF. This chain connects TRBV19 to TRBJ2-5; TRBD2 matches at 12 bases. V dropped 3 bases and J dropped 3; count of bases not matched to a gene: 2. CDR3 length: 15 residues. The germline V gene has CDR1 LNHDA and CDR2 SQIVND (reference sequence).

Remarks on this clone: Distinct nucleotide sequences in the sample also encode this CDR3. The rearrangement links TRBV2 to TRBJ1-1, with 7 bases that match TRBD1. The germline V gene encodes CDR1 SNHLY and CDR2 FYNNEI. The CDR3 spans 13 residues. The ends lost 6 bases at V and 0 bases at J; junction bases unmatched: 1. CDR3 in DNA: TGTGCCAGCAGCGACAGGGTGAACACTGAAGCTTTCTTT. Encoded protein: CASSDRVNTEAFF.

This chain connects TRBV28 to TRBJ2-1; 8 bases map to TRBD1. The V and J ends lost 6 bases and 4 bases, in that order; junction bases with no gene match: 5. This CDR3 has 14 residues. The germline CDR1 and CDR2 sequences are MDHEN and SYDVKM. The CDR3 region is CASRRTGFYNEQFF. Here the CDR3 DNA reads TGTGCCAGCAGGAGGACAGGGTTTTACAATGAGCAGTTCTTC. Complete variable domain (other parts from reference TRBV28 and TRBJ2-1): DVKVTQSSRYLVKRTGEKVFLECVQDMDHENMFWYRQDPGLGLRLIYFSYDVKMKEKGDIPEGYSVSREKKERFSLILESASTNQTSMYLCASRRTGFYNEQFFGPGTRLTVL.

The chain carries TRBV5-8 and TRBJ2-1; TRBD1 aligns across 7 bases. The germline CDR1 and CDR2 sequences are SGHTS and YDEGEE. CDR3 size: 15 residues. Unmatched junction bases numbered 6, after V lost 3 bases and J lost 3 bases. CDR3 sequence reads: CASSSVQGVYNEQFF. CDR3 DNA sequence: TGTGCCAGCAGCTCCGTCCAGGGGGTCTACAATGAGCAGTTCTTC.

The CDR3 sequence is CATSVGGSGELFF. CDR3 DNA sequence: TGTGCCACCAGTGTAGGGGGCTCCGGGGAGCTGTTTTTT. This chain joins TRBV24-1 and TRBJ2-2; 7 bases are a match to TRBD1. V shed 5 bases, J shed 6 bases, and the junction held 2 bases outside the gene matches. Per the germline V gene, CDR1 is KGHDR and CDR2 is SFDVKD. The CDR3 extends over 13 amino acids.

V and J are TRBV5-4 and TRBJ2-5, with a possible D match to TRBD2 (6 bases). The germline V gene has CDR1 SGHNT and CDR2 YYREEE (reference sequence). This CDR3 has 16 residues. Trimming took off 4 bases at V and 0 bases at J, with 16 bases between the two ends. The DNA for the CDR3 is TGTGCCAGCAGCCATCGCGGGGCTACGTACCAAGAGACCCAGTACTTC. Translation gives CASSHRGATYQETQYF.

The chain links TRBV5-1 to TRBJ1-2; no clear D. V was clipped by 4 bases and J by 8 bases, with 15 bases between them. CDR3 size: 13 residues. Germline CDR1 reads SGHRS; CDR2 reads YFSETQ. CDR3 residues: CASSALYGEGYTF. The CDR3 nucleotides are TGCGCCAGCAGCGCCCTATATGGGGAGGGCTACACCTTC.

DNA of the CDR3: TGTGCCAGCACCCTAGGAGGCGCCTACAATGAGCAGTTCTTC. Its protein product is CASTLGGAYNEQFF. This rearrangement joins TRBV27 to TRBJ2-1; tentative D call: TRBD2 (5 bases). The V gene's germline CDR1 is MNHEY and CDR2 SMNVEV (reference sequence). This CDR3 has 14 residues. V lost 7 bases to trimming and J lost 2 bases, with 12 bases between them.

CDR3 amino acids: CASSHRSGTEAFF. The CDR3 bases are TGTGCCAGCAGCCATCGTTCGGGCACTGAAGCTTTCTTT. The chain has TRBV11-1 and TRBJ1-1; D remains unclear. Trimming shortened V by 5 bases and J by 4 bases, and 11 bases separated the two germline ends. Per germline, CDR1 SGHAT and CDR2 FQDESV (reference sequence). The CDR3 runs 13 residues.

The rearrangement links TRBV6-5 to TRBJ2-5, with a possible D match to TRBD2 (6 bases). V lost 8 bases to trimming and J lost 2 bases, with 9 bases between them. This CDR3 has 12 residues. Germline V gene lookup returns CDR1 MNHEY and CDR2 SVGAGI. The CDR3 DNA reads as TGTGCCAGCCCGGGGGTGCAAGAGACCCAGTACTTC. Translated: CASPGVQETQYF.

The V call is TRBV9, the J call TRBJ2-7, with D tentatively TRBD1 (6 bases). Germline CDR1 is SGDLS and CDR2 is YYNGEE. Trimming cost V 4 bases and J 9 bases, with 17 bases left between them. The CDR3 length is 13 residues. CDR3 residues: CASSPRQEGRQYF. DNA for the CDR3: TGTGCCAGCAGCCCACGACAGGAAGGGAGGCAGTACTTC.

The V call is TRBV5-1, the J call TRBJ1-5; possible D gene TRBD1, 6 bases. V lost 3 bases, J lost 4 bases, and 11 bases lay in between. Germline V gives CDR1 SGHRS, CDR2 YFSETQ. The CDR3 is 14 amino acids. CDR3: CASSSGQPNQPQHF. The CDR3, as DNA: TGCGCCAGCAGCTCCGGACAGCCGAATCAGCCCCAGCATTTT. Using reference TRBV5-1 and TRBJ1-5 for the parts outside the CDR3, the full variable domain is KAGVTQTPRYLIKTRGQQVTLSCSPISGHRSVSWYQQTPGQGLQFLFEYFSETQRNKGNFPGRFSGRQFSNSRSEMNVSTLELGDSALYLCASSSGQPNQPQHFGDGTRLSIL.

V gene TRBV7-2 combines with J gene TRBJ2-1, with TRBD2 identical over 7 bases. J gave up 2 bases and V 3 bases, and 13 bases lay outside the gene matches. The CDR3 extends over 18 amino acids. The germline V gene has CDR1 SGHTA and CDR2 FQGNSA. The CDR3 region has the DNA TGTGCCAGCAGCTTGGCCCTATGGAGCGGGGATCCCTACAATGAGCAGTTCTTC. Protein sequence: CASSLALWSGDPYNEQFF.

The chain couples TRBV4-1 to TRBJ1-4; the match to TRBD1 covers 10 bases. Losses at the gene ends were 1 base for V and 8 bases for J; bases not matched to a gene: 7. CDR3 length: 16 amino acids. From germline, CDR1 is MGHRA and CDR2 YSYEKL. This CDR3 is CASSQAPGQGREKLFF. The CDR3 region has the DNA TGCGCCAGCAGCCAAGCCCCGGGACAGGGGAGGGAAAAACTGTTTTTT.

In regard to this clone: Other DNA sequences within the sample encode an identical CDR3. The V and J genes are TRBV24-1 and TRBJ2-1, with D possibly TRBD2 on 6 matching bases. This CDR3 spans 13 amino acids. Deletions cut 4 bases from V and 7 bases from J, with 10 bases between. Per the germline V gene, CDR1 is KGHDR and CDR2 is SFDVKD. This CDR3 is CATSDLGGNEQFF. CDR3 nucleotides: TGTGCCACCAGTGACCTCGGAGGGAATGAGCAGTTCTTC.

The rearrangement links TRBV11-1 to TRBJ1-1; D not resolved. Germline CDR1 and CDR2: SGHAT and FQDESV (reference sequence). The ends were cut back, 5 bases at V and 0 bases at J, with 7 bases in the middle. The CDR3 runs to 13 residues. The CDR3, as DNA: TGTGCCAGCAGCAGTAACATGAACACTGAAGCTTTCTTT. Its protein product is CASSSNMNTEAFF.

The CDR3 reads CASSLVEGEKLFF. The CDR3 DNA sequence: TGTGCCAGCAGCTTAGTCGAGGGCGAAAAACTGTTTTTT. The J gene is TRBJ1-4, the V gene TRBV7-6; no reliable D call. Germline values: CDR1 SGHVS, CDR2 FNYEAQ. Trimming took off 1 base at V and 8 bases at J, with 8 bases between the two ends. The CDR3 runs to 13 residues.